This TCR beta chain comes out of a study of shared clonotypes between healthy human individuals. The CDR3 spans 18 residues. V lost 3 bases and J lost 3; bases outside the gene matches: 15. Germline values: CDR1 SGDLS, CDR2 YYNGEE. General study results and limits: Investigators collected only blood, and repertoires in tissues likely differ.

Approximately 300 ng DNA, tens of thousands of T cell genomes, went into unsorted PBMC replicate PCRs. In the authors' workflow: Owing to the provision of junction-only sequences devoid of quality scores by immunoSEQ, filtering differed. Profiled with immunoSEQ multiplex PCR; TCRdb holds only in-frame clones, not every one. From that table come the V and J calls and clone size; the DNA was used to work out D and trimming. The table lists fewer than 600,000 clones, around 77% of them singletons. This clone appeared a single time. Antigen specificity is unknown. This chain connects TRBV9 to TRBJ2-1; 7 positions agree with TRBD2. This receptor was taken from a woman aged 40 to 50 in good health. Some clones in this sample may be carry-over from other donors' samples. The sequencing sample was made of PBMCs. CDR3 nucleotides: TGTGCCAGCAGCGCCCGTGTTTCGTTGCGGGGGTACTACAATGAGCAGTTCTTC. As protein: CASSARVSLRGYYNEQFF.